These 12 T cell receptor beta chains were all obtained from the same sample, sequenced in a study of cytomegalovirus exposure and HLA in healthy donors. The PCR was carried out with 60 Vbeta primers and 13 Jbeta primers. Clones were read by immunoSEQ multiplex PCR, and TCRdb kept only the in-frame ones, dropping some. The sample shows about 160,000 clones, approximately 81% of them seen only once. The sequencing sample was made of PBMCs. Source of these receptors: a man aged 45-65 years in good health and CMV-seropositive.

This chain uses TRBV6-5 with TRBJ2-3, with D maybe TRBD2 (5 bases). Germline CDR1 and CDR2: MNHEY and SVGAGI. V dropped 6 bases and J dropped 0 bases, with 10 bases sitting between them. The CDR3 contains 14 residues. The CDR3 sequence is CASRDPGSTDTQYF. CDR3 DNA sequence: TGTGCCAGCAGAGACCCGGGAAGCACAGATACGCAGTATTTT.

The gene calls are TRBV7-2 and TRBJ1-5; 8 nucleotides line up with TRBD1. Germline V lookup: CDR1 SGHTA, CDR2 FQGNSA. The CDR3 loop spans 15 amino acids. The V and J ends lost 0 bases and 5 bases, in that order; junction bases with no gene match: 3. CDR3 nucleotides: TGTGCCAGCAGCTTAGCGCCAGGGGGCTATCAGCCCCAGCATTTT. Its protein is CASSLAPGGYQPQHF.

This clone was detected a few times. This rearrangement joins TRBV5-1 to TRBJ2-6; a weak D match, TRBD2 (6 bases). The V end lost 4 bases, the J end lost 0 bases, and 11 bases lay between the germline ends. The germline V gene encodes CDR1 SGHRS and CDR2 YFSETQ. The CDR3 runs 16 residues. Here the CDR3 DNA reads TGCGCCAGCAGCCAAGGCGGGAACTCTGGGGCCAACGTCCTGACTTTC. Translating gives CASSQGGNSGANVLTF.

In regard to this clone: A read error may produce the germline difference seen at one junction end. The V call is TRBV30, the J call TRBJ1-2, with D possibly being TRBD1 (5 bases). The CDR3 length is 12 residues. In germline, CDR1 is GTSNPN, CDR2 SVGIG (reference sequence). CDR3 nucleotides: TGTGCCCGGAGGGAGGGAGGGGATGGCTACACCTTC. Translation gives CARREGGDGYTF.

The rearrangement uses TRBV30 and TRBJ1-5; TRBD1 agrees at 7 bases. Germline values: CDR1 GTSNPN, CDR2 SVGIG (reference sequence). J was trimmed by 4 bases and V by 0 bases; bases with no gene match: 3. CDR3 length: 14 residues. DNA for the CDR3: TGTGCCTGGAGTGTAGCCAGGGGGAATCAGCCCCAGCATTTT. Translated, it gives CAWSVARGNQPQHF. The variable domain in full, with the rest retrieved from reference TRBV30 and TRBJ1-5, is SQTIHQWPATLVQPVGSPLSLECTVEGTSNPNLYWYRQAAGRGLQLLFYSVGIGQISSEVPQNLSASRPQDRQFILSSKKLLLSDSGFYLCAWSVARGNQPQHFGDGTRLSIL.

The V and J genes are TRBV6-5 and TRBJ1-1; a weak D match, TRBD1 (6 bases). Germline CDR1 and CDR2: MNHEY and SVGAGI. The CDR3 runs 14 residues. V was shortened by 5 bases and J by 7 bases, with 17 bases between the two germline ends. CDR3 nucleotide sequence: TGTGCCAGCAGTGTTCTACAGGGCTCTGGTGAAGCTTTCTTT. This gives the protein CASSVLQGSGEAFF.

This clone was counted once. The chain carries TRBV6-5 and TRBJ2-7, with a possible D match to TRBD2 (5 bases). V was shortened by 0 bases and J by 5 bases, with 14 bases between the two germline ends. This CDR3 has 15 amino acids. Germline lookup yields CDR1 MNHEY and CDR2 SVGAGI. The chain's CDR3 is CASSYSNVLGDEQYF. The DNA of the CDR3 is TGTGCCAGCAGTTACTCGAATGTTCTGGGAGACGAGCAGTACTTC.

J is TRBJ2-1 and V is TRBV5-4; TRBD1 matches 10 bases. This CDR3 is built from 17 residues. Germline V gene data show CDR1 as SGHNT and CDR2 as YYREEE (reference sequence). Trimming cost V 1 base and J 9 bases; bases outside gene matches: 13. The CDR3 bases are TGTGCCAGCAGCTTGCTCCGGGGGACAGGGGATGTCGGTGAGCAGTTCTTC. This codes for CASSLLRGTGDVGEQFF.

In nucleotides, the CDR3 is TGTGCCAGCAGCTCGGACAGAGCTAACTATGGCTACACCTTC. It codes for CASSSDRANYGYTF. The rearrangement uses TRBV11-2 and TRBJ1-2; D is possibly TRBD1 (6 bases). This CDR3 region has 14 residues. V gave up 4 bases and J gave up 0 bases, with 9 bases separating them. The germline gives CDR1 SGHAT, CDR2 FQNNGV.

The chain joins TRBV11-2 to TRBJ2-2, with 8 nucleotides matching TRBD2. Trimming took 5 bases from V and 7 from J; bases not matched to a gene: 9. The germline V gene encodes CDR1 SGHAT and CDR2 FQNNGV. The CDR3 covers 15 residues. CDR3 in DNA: TGTGCCAGCAGCCGAGGACTAGCCGGGGACGGGGAGCTGTTTTTT. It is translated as CASSRGLAGDGELFF.

CDR3 in amino acids: CASSQGLAGGKNSYEQYF. The CDR3, as DNA: TGCGCCAGCAGCCAAGGGCTAGCGGGAGGTAAAAACTCCTACGAGCAGTACTTC. The genes are TRBV4-3 and TRBJ2-7, with 11 bases fitting TRBD2. The CDR3 is 18 amino acids. V trimming: 1 base; J trimming: 0 bases; junction bases outside the gene matches: 8. The germline CDR1 and CDR2 sequences are LGHNA and YSLEER.

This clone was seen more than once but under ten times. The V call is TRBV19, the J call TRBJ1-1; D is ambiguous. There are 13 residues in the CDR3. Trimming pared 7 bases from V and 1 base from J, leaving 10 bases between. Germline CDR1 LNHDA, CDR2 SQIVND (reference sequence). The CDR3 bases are TGTGCCAGTATCAGGATTGGGAACACTGAAGCTTTCTTT. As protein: CASIRIGNTEAFF.